This entry concerns a single TCR beta chain. Generated by immunoSEQ multiplex PCR, the TCRdb table keeps only in-frame clones and is missing some. Of approximately 15,000 clones in the sample, 80% to 95% are singletons; the top ten hold less than 9%. This specimen comes from a study of OX40 agonist ivuxolimab in advanced cancers. Germline V gives CDR1 MNHEY, CDR2 SMNVEV (reference sequence). The CDR3 has 16 amino acids. V gave up 7 bases and J gave up 9 bases; unmatched junction bases: 14. The specimen comprised CD4+ or CD8+ T cells sorted from blood, sampled in a trial of the OX40 agonist ivuxolimab. The V call is TRBV27, the J call TRBJ2-1; 11 nucleotides match TRBD1. This TCR derives from an adult with an advanced solid tumor such as melanoma, head and neck, liver or kidney cancer. The CDR3 DNA follows: TGTGCCAGCATCCTCAGCCCTGGACAGGGGGCTGGTGAGCAGTTCTTC. It specifies CASILSPGQGAGEQFF.